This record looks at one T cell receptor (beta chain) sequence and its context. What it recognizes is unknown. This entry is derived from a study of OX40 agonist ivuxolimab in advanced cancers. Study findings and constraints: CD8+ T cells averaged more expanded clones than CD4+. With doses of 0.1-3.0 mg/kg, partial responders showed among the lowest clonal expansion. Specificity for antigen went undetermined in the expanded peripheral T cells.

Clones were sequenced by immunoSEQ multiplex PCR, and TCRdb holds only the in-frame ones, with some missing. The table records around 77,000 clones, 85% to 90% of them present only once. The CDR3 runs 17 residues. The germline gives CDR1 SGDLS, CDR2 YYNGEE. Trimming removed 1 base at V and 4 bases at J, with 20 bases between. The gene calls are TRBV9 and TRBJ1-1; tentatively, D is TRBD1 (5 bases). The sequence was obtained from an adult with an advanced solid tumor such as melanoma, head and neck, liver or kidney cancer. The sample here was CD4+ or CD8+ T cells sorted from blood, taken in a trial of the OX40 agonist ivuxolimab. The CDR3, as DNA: TGTGCCAGCAGCGTACATCAGGGAACCTCATCGAGCACTGAAGCTTTCTTT. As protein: CASSVHQGTSSSTEAFF.